This TCR beta chain emerged from a study of blood T cell repertoires in COVID-19. For the study at large: Both acute and convalescent COVID-19 samples were obtained from the United States, Italy and Spain. Sources were T cells, B-cell-depleted T cells, or PBMCs; the material itself was cDNA or gDNA.

In the original workflow: It was from reference gene primer amplification that nucleated cell counts were estimated. TCRdb keeps only in-frame clones here, not all; method: immunoSEQ multiplex PCR. The V and J calls and clone size come from that table; D and trimming were worked out from the DNA. The sample carries under 70,000 clones, about 83% recorded once. V was pared by 5 bases and J by 8 bases, with 15 bases between. CDR1 and CDR2 (germline): PRHDT, FYEKMQ (reference sequence). The CDR3 has 13 amino acids. The sample comprised peripheral blood. The gene calls are TRBV13 and TRBJ1-2; D may be TRBD1 (5 bases). The TCR comes from a man aged 50-60 years with acute or convalescent COVID-19. The CDR3 DNA follows: TGTGCCAGCAGCCCCTCAGGGTATCACGGCTACACCTTC. Its translation is CASSPSGYHGYTF.